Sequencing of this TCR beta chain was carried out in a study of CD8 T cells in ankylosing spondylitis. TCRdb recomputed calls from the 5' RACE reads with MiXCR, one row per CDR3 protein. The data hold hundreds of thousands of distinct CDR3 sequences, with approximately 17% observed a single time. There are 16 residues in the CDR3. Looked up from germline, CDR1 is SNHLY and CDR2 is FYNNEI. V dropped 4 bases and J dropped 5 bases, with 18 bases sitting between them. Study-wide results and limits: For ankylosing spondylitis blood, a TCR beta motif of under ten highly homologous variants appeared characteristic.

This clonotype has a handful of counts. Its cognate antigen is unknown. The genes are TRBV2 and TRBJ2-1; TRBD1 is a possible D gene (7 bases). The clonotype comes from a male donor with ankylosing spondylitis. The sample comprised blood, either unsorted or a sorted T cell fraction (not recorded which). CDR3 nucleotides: TGTGCCAGCAGTGCCAGACAGGGACTCCGGAACAATGAGCAGTTCTTC. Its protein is CASSARQGLRNNEQFF.